A single T cell receptor (beta chain) is shown here with its context. Its specificity is not known. This entry belongs to a study of beta chain features in type 1 diabetes. Study-wide points: In all four CD4+ subsets, TCRB CDR3 length was significantly, moderately reduced in type 1 diabetes. Cells that show high TCR expression could be over-represented by cDNA sequencing. Type 1 diabetes patients showed fewer insertions and more deletions at VDJ junctions.

A sort by CD45RO/CCR7/CD25/CD127/CD95/CD27 yielded CD4+ naive, central memory, regulatory and stem cell-like memory cells. The isolated RNA, all of it, was reverse transcribed, so expressed TCRB transcripts were what got sequenced. The data were produced by immunoSEQ multiplex PCR, yet TCRdb's version contains in-frame clones alone and is incomplete. This table holds about 270,000 clones, roughly an eighth found once. The receptor was isolated from a man aged 30-40 years with type 1 diabetes. The sequenced sample consisted of naive CD4+ T cells from blood.

CDR3 DNA: TGTGCCAGCAGCTTACTACCGGGACAGAACTATGGCTACACCTTC. This encodes CASSLLPGQNYGYTF. The chain couples TRBV7-2 to TRBJ1-2; 7 positions match TRBD1. Germline values: CDR1 SGHTA, CDR2 FQGNSA. Germline trimming cut 2 bases from V and 2 bases from J; bases unmatched to any gene: 5. CDR3 length: 15 amino acids.